This is a list of T cell receptor beta chains from one sample in a study of human T cells and chemical hapten exposure. TCRdb independently ran MiXCR on the RACE reads; one entry per CDR3 protein. The table lists 85,000 to 90,000 distinct CDR3 sequences, around 10% of them singletons, with around 4% in the top ten. Here the sequenced sample was whole blood, taken in connection with sensitization to the hapten diphenylcyclopropenone (DPC). The source is a middle-aged woman with alopecia areata. Some clones in this sample may be carry-over from other donors' samples. The CDR3 runs from the conserved cysteine through the conserved F or W. Each record gives: D gene, V gene, clone size, CDR3 length, J gene, CDR3 protein, CDR3 DNA. The D gene is left open where the match is weak. Part of the rows lack a size; the others show once, few, many or a class for expanded clones.

D gene: TRBD2; V gene: TRBV18; clone size: NA; CDR3 length: 16; J gene: TRBJ2-3; CDR3 protein: CASSPPGRGGADTQYF; CDR3 DNA: TGTGCCAGCTCACCACCGGGTCGCGGGGGGGCAGATACGCAGTATTTT
D gene: NA; V gene: TRBV18; clone size: many; CDR3 length: 14; J gene: TRBJ2-7; CDR3 protein: CASSLYRDIYEQYF; CDR3 DNA: TGTGCCAGCTCACTGTACAGGGATATTTACGAGCAGTACTTC
D gene: TRBD2; V gene: TRBV12-3/TRBV12-4; clone size: NA; CDR3 length: 13; J gene: TRBJ2-1; CDR3 protein: CASSFASGIAQFF; CDR3 DNA: TGTGCCAGCAGTTTCGCTAGCGGCATAGCGCAGTTCTTC
D gene: NA; V gene: TRBV5-4; clone size: few; CDR3 length: 15; J gene: TRBJ2-7; CDR3 protein: CASSPDPNDLYEQYF; CDR3 DNA: TGTGCCAGCAGCCCGGACCCTAATGACCTCTACGAGCAGTACTTC
D gene: NA; V gene: TRBV12-3/TRBV12-4; clone size: NA; CDR3 length: 14; J gene: TRBJ1-6; CDR3 protein: CASSPQGGGSPLHF; CDR3 DNA: TGTGCCAGCAGTCCCCAGGGTGGAGGTTCACCCCTCCACTTT
D gene: NA; V gene: TRBV11-2; clone size: NA; CDR3 length: 15; J gene: TRBJ1-3; CDR3 protein: CASSLEPGRGNSIYF; CDR3 DNA: TGTGCCAGCAGCTTAGAACCAGGGCGCGGAAACTCCATATATTTT
D gene: NA; V gene: TRBV6-5; clone size: many; CDR3 length: 15; J gene: TRBJ1-1; CDR3 protein: CASSYSPPGRTEAFF; CDR3 DNA: TGTGCCAGCAGTTACTCGCCCCCGGGAAGGACTGAAGCTTTCTTT
D gene: NA; V gene: TRBV12-3/TRBV12-4; clone size: many; CDR3 length: 17; J gene: TRBJ1-5; CDR3 protein: CASSGAVARGGNQPQHF; CDR3 DNA: TGTGCCAGCAGCGGGGCTGTGGCTCGGGGGGGCAATCAGCCCCAGCATTTT
D gene: TRBD1; V gene: TRBV7-9; clone size: few; CDR3 length: 18; J gene: TRBJ1-1; CDR3 protein: CASSHPQVVGTGRTEAFF; CDR3 DNA: TGTGCCAGCAGCCACCCCCAAGTGGTCGGGACAGGGAGAACTGAAGCTTTCTTT
D gene: NA; V gene: TRBV9; clone size: many; CDR3 length: 14; J gene: TRBJ2-1; CDR3 protein: CASSSTGTSDEQFF; CDR3 DNA: TGTGCCAGCAGCTCCACGGGGACCTCCGATGAGCAGTTCTTC
D gene: TRBD1; V gene: TRBV4-3; clone size: NA; CDR3 length: 16; J gene: TRBJ2-7; CDR3 protein: CASSHDTGTGLYEQYF; CDR3 DNA: TGCGCCAGCAGCCACGATACCGGGACAGGGTTGTACGAGCAGTACTTC
D gene: NA; V gene: TRBV18; clone size: many; CDR3 length: 16; J gene: TRBJ2-7; CDR3 protein: CASSPGTRASSYEQYF; CDR3 DNA: TGTGCCAGCTCACCAGGGACGCGGGCGAGCTCCTACGAGCAGTACTTC
D gene: TRBD1; V gene: TRBV7-9; clone size: many; CDR3 length: 15; J gene: TRBJ2-7; CDR3 protein: CASSSGQGIPYEQYF; CDR3 DNA: TGTGCCAGCAGCTCCGGACAGGGTATTCCCTACGAGCAGTACTTC
D gene: NA; V gene: TRBV5-1; clone size: few; CDR3 length: 14; J gene: TRBJ2-7; CDR3 protein: CASSLELALDEQYF; CDR3 DNA: TGCGCCAGCAGCTTGGAACTGGCGCTGGACGAGCAGTACTTC
D gene: NA; V gene: TRBV7-3; clone size: NA; CDR3 length: 16; J gene: TRBJ2-1; CDR3 protein: CASNSIGTSSYNEQFF; CDR3 DNA: TGTGCCAGCAACTCGATTGGCACATCCTCCTACAATGAGCAGTTCTTC
D gene: NA; V gene: TRBV3-1; clone size: few; CDR3 length: 12; J gene: TRBJ1-1; CDR3 protein: CASSPQGLEAFF; CDR3 DNA: TGTGCCAGCAGCCCCCAGGGTTTGGAAGCTTTCTTT
D gene: NA; V gene: TRBV7-3; clone size: few; CDR3 length: 13; J gene: TRBJ1-1; CDR3 protein: CASSLTQNTEAFF; CDR3 DNA: TGTGCCAGCAGCTTAACGCAGAACACTGAAGCTTTCTTT
D gene: NA; V gene: TRBV7-6; clone size: many; CDR3 length: 14; J gene: TRBJ1-1; CDR3 protein: CASSLEPPGTEAFF; CDR3 DNA: TGTGCCAGCAGCTTAGAACCCCCAGGGACTGAAGCTTTCTTT
D gene: NA; V gene: TRBV28; clone size: NA; CDR3 length: 12; J gene: TRBJ2-7; CDR3 protein: CANAAGKGEQYF; CDR3 DNA: TGTGCCAACGCGGCAGGGAAGGGCGAGCAGTACTTC
D gene: NA; V gene: TRBV5-6; clone size: few; CDR3 length: 13; J gene: TRBJ2-7; CDR3 protein: CASSLGRRDEQYF; CDR3 DNA: TGTGCCAGCAGCTTAGGCAGAAGAGACGAGCAGTACTTC
D gene: NA; V gene: TRBV7-8; clone size: NA; CDR3 length: 14; J gene: TRBJ1-1; CDR3 protein: CASSLGGLGTEAFF; CDR3 DNA: TGTGCCAGCAGCTTAGGTGGCCTAGGGACTGAAGCTTTCTTT
D gene: NA; V gene: TRBV20-1; clone size: many; CDR3 length: 13; J gene: TRBJ1-4; CDR3 protein: CSASGAANEKLFF; CDR3 DNA: TGCAGTGCTAGCGGGGCAGCTAATGAAAAACTGTTTTTT
D gene: NA; V gene: TRBV4-3; clone size: many; CDR3 length: 17; J gene: TRBJ1-2; CDR3 protein: CASSQDPEAGGSYGYTF; CDR3 DNA: TGCGCCAGCAGCCAAGATCCAGAGGCCGGGGGCAGTTATGGCTACACCTTC
D gene: NA; V gene: TRBV18; clone size: NA; CDR3 length: 17; J gene: TRBJ2-6; CDR3 protein: CASSPSRVSSGANVLTF; CDR3 DNA: TGTGCCAGCTCCCCTTCACGTGTGAGCTCTGGGGCCAACGTCCTGACTTTC
D gene: NA; V gene: TRBV7-9; clone size: many; CDR3 length: 12; J gene: TRBJ1-5; CDR3 protein: CASSLWPQPQHF; CDR3 DNA: TGTGCCAGCAGCTTATGGCCTCAGCCCCAGCATTTT
D gene: NA; V gene: TRBV24-1; clone size: many; CDR3 length: 11; J gene: TRBJ1-2; CDR3 protein: CATSGYHGYTF; CDR3 DNA: TGTGCCACCAGTGGATACCATGGCTACACCTTC
D gene: NA; V gene: TRBV28; clone size: many; CDR3 length: 14; J gene: TRBJ1-6; CDR3 protein: CASSANTGLSPLHF; CDR3 DNA: TGTGCCAGCAGTGCAAACACAGGGCTTTCACCCCTCCACTTT
D gene: TRBD1; V gene: TRBV11-2; clone size: many; CDR3 length: 15; J gene: TRBJ2-7; CDR3 protein: CASSTRTGVVIEQYF; CDR3 DNA: TGTGCCAGCAGCACTCGGACAGGGGTTGTTATCGAGCAGTACTTC
D gene: TRBD1; V gene: TRBV12-3/TRBV12-4; clone size: few; CDR3 length: 14; J gene: TRBJ2-3; CDR3 protein: CASSFWTGADTQYF; CDR3 DNA: TGTGCCAGCAGTTTCTGGACAGGGGCAGATACGCAGTATTTT
D gene: NA; V gene: TRBV20-1; clone size: few; CDR3 length: 14; J gene: TRBJ2-3; CDR3 protein: CSATRVWESLTQYF; CDR3 DNA: TGCAGTGCCACCAGGGTCTGGGAGAGTCTAACGCAGTATTTT
D gene: NA; V gene: TRBV29-1; clone size: few; CDR3 length: 13; J gene: TRBJ2-6; CDR3 protein: CSVDGSGANVLTF; CDR3 DNA: TGCAGCGTTGATGGCTCTGGGGCCAACGTCCTGACTTTC
D gene: TRBD1; V gene: TRBV10-3; clone size: NA; CDR3 length: 13; J gene: TRBJ2-7; CDR3 protein: CAIRQDRDYEQYF; CDR3 DNA: TGTGCCATCAGGCAGGACAGGGACTACGAGCAGTACTTC
D gene: NA; V gene: TRBV6-2/TRBV6-3; clone size: once; CDR3 length: 15; J gene: TRBJ2-7; CDR3 protein: CASSYFGSSSYEQYF; CDR3 DNA: TGTGCCAGCAGTTACTTCGGGTCGAGCTCCTACGAGCAGTACTTC
D gene: NA; V gene: TRBV7-2; clone size: few; CDR3 length: 16; J gene: TRBJ2-2; CDR3 protein: CASSLDPGRGTGELFF; CDR3 DNA: TGTGCCAGCAGCTTAGATCCGGGCCGGGGCACCGGGGAGCTGTTTTTT
D gene: TRBD1; V gene: TRBV6-5; clone size: many; CDR3 length: 14; J gene: TRBJ1-2; CDR3 protein: CASRDTGGGYGYTF; CDR3 DNA: TGTGCCAGCAGAGATACAGGGGGTGGCTATGGCTACACCTTC
D gene: NA; V gene: TRBV5-1; clone size: many; CDR3 length: 13; J gene: TRBJ1-2; CDR3 protein: CASSSPGGEGYTF; CDR3 DNA: TGCGCCAGCAGCTCTCCGGGAGGGGAAGGCTACACCTTC
D gene: NA; V gene: TRBV6-5; clone size: few; CDR3 length: 17; J gene: TRBJ2-5; CDR3 protein: CASSSSYVQRPQETQYF; CDR3 DNA: TGTGCCAGCAGTTCCTCCTACGTACAGCGGCCCCAAGAGACCCAGTACTTC
D gene: NA; V gene: TRBV18; clone size: many; CDR3 length: 13; J gene: TRBJ1-1; CDR3 protein: CASSPGPETEAFF; CDR3 DNA: TGTGCCAGCTCACCAGGTCCGGAGACTGAAGCTTTCTTT
D gene: TRBD2; V gene: TRBV7-2; clone size: many; CDR3 length: 15; J gene: TRBJ2-5; CDR3 protein: CASSFQRGGRETQYF; CDR3 DNA: TGTGCCAGCAGCTTCCAGCGGGGGGGTAGAGAGACCCAGTACTTC
D gene: TRBD1; V gene: TRBV27; clone size: NA; CDR3 length: 14; J gene: TRBJ2-3; CDR3 protein: CASKFDRGTDTQYF; CDR3 DNA: TGTGCCAGCAAATTCGACAGGGGGACCGATACGCAGTATTTT
D gene: TRBD1; V gene: TRBV7-2; clone size: few; CDR3 length: 16; J gene: TRBJ2-5; CDR3 protein: CASSIHRGLGQETQYF; CDR3 DNA: TGTGCCAGCAGCATCCACAGGGGATTAGGCCAAGAGACCCAGTACTTC
D gene: TRBD1; V gene: TRBV18; clone size: many; CDR3 length: 18; J gene: TRBJ2-1; CDR3 protein: CASSLNPGTGISYNEQFF; CDR3 DNA: TGTGCCAGCTCACTTAATCCCGGGACAGGGATCTCCTACAATGAGCAGTTCTTC
D gene: TRBD1; V gene: TRBV9; clone size: many; CDR3 length: 16; J gene: TRBJ2-1; CDR3 protein: CASSGGGTGVWNEQFF; CDR3 DNA: TGTGCCAGCAGCGGGGGAGGGACAGGGGTTTGGAATGAGCAGTTCTTC
D gene: TRBD1; V gene: TRBV5-5; clone size: few; CDR3 length: 16; J gene: TRBJ2-2; CDR3 protein: CASSLPWTGGSGELFF; CDR3 DNA: TGTGCCAGCAGCTTGCCTTGGACAGGGGGATCCGGGGAGCTGTTTTTT
D gene: NA; V gene: TRBV4-1; clone size: NA; CDR3 length: 17; J gene: TRBJ2-7; CDR3 protein: CASSQGPSGISSYEQYF; CDR3 DNA: TGCGCCAGCAGCCAAGGCCCATCGGGGATAAGCTCCTACGAGCAGTACTTC
D gene: TRBD1; V gene: TRBV29-1; clone size: NA; CDR3 length: 15; J gene: TRBJ2-5; CDR3 protein: CSVGEDRGTLETQYF; CDR3 DNA: TGCAGCGTTGGAGAAGACAGGGGGACCCTAGAGACCCAGTACTTC
D gene: TRBD1; V gene: TRBV7-9; clone size: many; CDR3 length: 16; J gene: TRBJ1-2; CDR3 protein: CASSQTSDRGDYGYTF; CDR3 DNA: TGTGCCAGCAGTCAAACATCGGACAGGGGGGACTATGGCTACACCTTC
D gene: NA; V gene: TRBV10-3; clone size: many; CDR3 length: 13; J gene: TRBJ1-5; CDR3 protein: CAISDGRNQPQHF; CDR3 DNA: TGTGCCATCAGTGATGGAAGGAATCAGCCCCAGCATTTT
D gene: NA; V gene: TRBV7-2; clone size: many; CDR3 length: 14; J gene: TRBJ2-3; CDR3 protein: CASSFGGSADTQYF; CDR3 DNA: TGTGCCAGCAGCTTTGGGGGCAGTGCAGATACGCAGTATTTT
D gene: NA; V gene: TRBV5-4; clone size: NA; CDR3 length: 16; J gene: TRBJ2-7; CDR3 protein: CASSLGEDGSSYEQYF; CDR3 DNA: TGTGCCAGCAGCTTAGGCGAGGACGGGAGCTCCTACGAGCAGTACTTC
D gene: NA; V gene: TRBV6-2/TRBV6-3; clone size: few; CDR3 length: 16; J gene: TRBJ1-5; CDR3 protein: CASSSQGSYSNQPQHF; CDR3 DNA: TGTGCCAGCAGTTCACAGGGCTCCTATAGCAATCAGCCCCAGCATTTT
D gene: NA; V gene: TRBV10-3; clone size: few; CDR3 length: 12; J gene: TRBJ1-1; CDR3 protein: CAISDPGTEAFF; CDR3 DNA: TGTGCCATCAGTGACCCCGGGACTGAAGCTTTCTTT
D gene: TRBD1; V gene: TRBV2; clone size: many; CDR3 length: 13; J gene: TRBJ2-7; CDR3 protein: CAGSGGRAYEQYF; CDR3 DNA: TGTGCCGGATCAGGGGGCAGGGCCTACGAGCAGTACTTC
D gene: NA; V gene: TRBV20-1; clone size: few; CDR3 length: 14; J gene: TRBJ1-1; CDR3 protein: CSARMWGAFTEAFF; CDR3 DNA: TGCAGTGCTAGAATGTGGGGGGCGTTCACTGAAGCTTTCTTT
D gene: NA; V gene: TRBV11-2; clone size: NA; CDR3 length: 15; J gene: TRBJ2-5; CDR3 protein: CASSSPGASRETQYF; CDR3 DNA: TGTGCCAGCAGCTCCCCGGGGGCGAGTAGGGAGACCCAGTACTTC
D gene: NA; V gene: TRBV13; clone size: NA; CDR3 length: 14; J gene: TRBJ1-5; CDR3 protein: CASSNRAGNQPQHF; CDR3 DNA: TGTGCCAGCAGCAACAGGGCTGGCAATCAGCCCCAACATTTT